The sequence of this TCR beta chain was determined in a study of control samples from healthy donors and cancer patients. This CDR3 spans 13 amino acids. Trimming at V came to 3 bases and at J to 6 bases, leaving 5 bases not matched to a gene. CDR1 and CDR2 from the germline V gene are SGHDT and YYEEEE. Repertoires were generated with immunoSEQ multiplex PCR, while TCRdb's copy carries only in-frame clones and drops some. The sample has 13,000 or so clones; more than 75% are singletons. This clonotype originated in a male donor with melanoma. Sequenced: formalin-fixed, paraffin-embedded tissue. This sequence joins TRBV5-6 and TRBJ2-7; 8 nucleotides align to TRBD2. The CDR3 region is CASSSGLALEQYF. The CDR3 DNA follows: TGTGCCAGCAGCTCCGGACTAGCCCTCGAGCAGTACTTC. Filled out from reference TRBV5-6 and TRBJ2-7, the complete variable domain reads DAGVTQSPTHLIKTRGQQVTLRCSPKSGHDTVSWYQQALGQGPQFIFQYYEEEERQRGNFPDRFSGHQFPNYSSELNVNALLLGDSALYLCASSSGLALEQYFGPGTRLTVT.